The clone carrying this TCR beta chain is a singleton in its sample. The sample belongs to a study of OX40 agonist ivuxolimab in advanced cancers. Study details: Of the patients, three showed partial responses, one with hepatocellular carcinoma and two with cutaneous melanoma.

TCRdb's table, derived via immunoSEQ multiplex PCR, lists solely in-frame clones and lacks some. The table has around 80,000 clones, 85% seen once. V shed 6 bases and J shed 7 bases, with 19 bases lying between them. From germline, CDR1 is SGDLS and CDR2 YYNGEE. The CDR3 has 14 amino acids. The sequences come from CD4+ or CD8+ T cells sorted from blood, collected in a trial of the OX40 agonist ivuxolimab. The rearrangement uses TRBV9 and TRBJ1-1; D is possibly TRBD1 (5 bases). This clonotype was obtained from an adult with an advanced solid tumor such as melanoma, head and neck, liver or kidney cancer. The CDR3 sequence is CASTQPGGSGEAFF. CDR3 DNA sequence: TGTGCCAGCACTCAACCGGGGGGTTCGGGTGAAGCTTTCTTT.